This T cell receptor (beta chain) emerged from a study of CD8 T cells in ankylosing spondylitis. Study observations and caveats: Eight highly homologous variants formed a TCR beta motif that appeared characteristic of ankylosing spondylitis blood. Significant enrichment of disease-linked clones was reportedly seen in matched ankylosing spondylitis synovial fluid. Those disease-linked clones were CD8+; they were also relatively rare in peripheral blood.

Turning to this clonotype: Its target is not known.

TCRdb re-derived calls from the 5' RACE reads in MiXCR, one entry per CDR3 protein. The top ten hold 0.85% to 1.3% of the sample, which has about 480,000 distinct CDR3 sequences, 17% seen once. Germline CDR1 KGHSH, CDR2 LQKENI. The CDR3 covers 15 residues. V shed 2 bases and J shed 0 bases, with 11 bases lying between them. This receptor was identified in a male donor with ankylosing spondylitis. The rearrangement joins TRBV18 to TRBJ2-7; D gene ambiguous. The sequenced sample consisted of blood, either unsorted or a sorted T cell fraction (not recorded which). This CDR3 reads CASSPGQVGSYEQYF. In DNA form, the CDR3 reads TGTGCCAGCTCACCAGGCCAGGTTGGCTCCTACGAGCAGTACTTC.